This T cell receptor beta chain derives from a study of T cell changes during pregnancy in multiple sclerosis. This table comes from immunoSEQ multiplex PCR, and its TCRdb copy is limited to in-frame clones, with some not included. The sample carries about 40,000 clones, about nine tenths recorded once. The table lists this clone with a few counts. The CDR3 is 15 residues long. Deletions cut 3 bases from V and 8 bases from J, with 19 bases between. The germline CDR1 and CDR2 sequences are MDHEN and SYDVKM. The material sequenced was CD4+ T cells from peripheral blood mononuclear cells, taken in the second trimester of pregnancy. The chain uses TRBV28 and TRBJ1-2; D not certain. The origin of this receptor is a female donor with multiple sclerosis, enrolled in a pregnancy study. DNA of the CDR3: TGTGCCAGCAGTTTTACGGGTCGTGGGTCATCCGGCTACACCTTC. Residues: CASSFTGRGSSGYTF.